The rows below give T cell receptor beta chains drawn from one sample of a study of human T cells and chemical hapten exposure. One entry per CDR3 protein results from TCRdb running MiXCR on the RACE reads. The data show 150,000 to 200,000 distinct CDR3 sequences, around a quarter seen once. This specimen consisted of whole blood, obtained in connection with sensitization to the hapten diphenylcyclopropenone (DPC). The receptors shown here come from a woman between 40 and 55 years old with alopecia areata. Some clones in this sample may be carry-over from other donors' samples. Each CDR3 is given with its conserved first and last residue. Each record gives: D gene, V gene, clone size, J gene, CDR3 DNA, CDR3 protein. The D gene is left open where the match is weak. Some rows have no size entry. The others give once, few or many, or a class for an expanded clone.

D gene: -; V gene: TRBV12-3/TRBV12-4; clone size: -; J gene: TRBJ2-3; CDR3 DNA: TGTGCCAGCAGTTTACAGGTCACAGATACGCAGTATTTT; CDR3 protein: CASSLQVTDTQYF
D gene: TRBD2; V gene: TRBV10-3; clone size: few; J gene: TRBJ2-7; CDR3 DNA: TGTGCCATCAGTCCCGGGACTAGCTTTTACGAGCAGTACTTC; CDR3 protein: CAISPGTSFYEQYF
D gene: -; V gene: TRBV29-1; clone size: -; J gene: TRBJ2-4; CDR3 DNA: TGCAGCGTCAGGACAGAAAACATTCAGTACTTC; CDR3 protein: CSVRTENIQYF
D gene: TRBD1; V gene: TRBV6-6; clone size: -; J gene: TRBJ2-2; CDR3 DNA: TGTGCCAGCAGTTACTCGAGGACAGGGGGCGGCCTGGGGACCGGGGAGCTGTTTTTT; CDR3 protein: CASSYSRTGGGLGTGELFF
D gene: TRBD2; V gene: TRBV7-2; clone size: few; J gene: TRBJ2-1; CDR3 DNA: TGTGCCAGCAGCTTAGGCGGCGGGAGACCCAATGAGCAGTTCTTC; CDR3 protein: CASSLGGGRPNEQFF
D gene: -; V gene: TRBV29-1; clone size: few; J gene: TRBJ2-1; CDR3 DNA: TGCAGCGTTGAAAGAGACAGGCCTGGTGAGCAGTTCTTC; CDR3 protein: CSVERDRPGEQFF
D gene: -; V gene: TRBV7-2; clone size: -; J gene: TRBJ2-3; CDR3 DNA: TGTGCCAGCAGCTTAGCCCCCCGCCGGGATCCCGCAGATACGCAGTATTTT; CDR3 protein: CASSLAPRRDPADTQYF
D gene: -; V gene: TRBV28; clone size: once; J gene: TRBJ2-3; CDR3 DNA: TGTGCCAGCAGTTTTTGGAGGTCCGGGAGCGCGGATACGCAGTATTTT; CDR3 protein: CASSFWRSGSADTQYF
D gene: -; V gene: TRBV29-1; clone size: many; J gene: TRBJ2-1; CDR3 DNA: TGCAGCGCCCCGGGACTGCCATACAATGAGCAGTTCTTC; CDR3 protein: CSAPGLPYNEQFF
D gene: TRBD1; V gene: TRBV28; clone size: few; J gene: TRBJ1-2; CDR3 DNA: TGTGCCAGCAGGACACAGGGGAACTATGGCTACACCTTC; CDR3 protein: CASRTQGNYGYTF
D gene: -; V gene: TRBV9; clone size: -; J gene: TRBJ1-2; CDR3 DNA: TGTGCCAGCAGCGAGGCCGAAAACTATGGCTACACCTTC; CDR3 protein: CASSEAENYGYTF
D gene: TRBD1; V gene: TRBV10-3; clone size: few; J gene: TRBJ2-3; CDR3 DNA: TGTGCCATCAGTTGGGACAGTCGCACAGATACGCAGTATTTT; CDR3 protein: CAISWDSRTDTQYF
D gene: -; V gene: TRBV29-1; clone size: few; J gene: TRBJ2-3; CDR3 DNA: TGCAGCGCCGCCCCTCGGAGCACAGATACGCAGTATTTT; CDR3 protein: CSAAPRSTDTQYF
D gene: TRBD1; V gene: TRBV20-1; clone size: few; J gene: TRBJ1-2; CDR3 DNA: TGCAGTGCTATGCGGACAGGGGTCTCTCCCTATGGCTACACCTTC; CDR3 protein: CSAMRTGVSPYGYTF
D gene: TRBD2; V gene: TRBV6-5; clone size: few; J gene: TRBJ2-7; CDR3 DNA: TGTGCCAGCAGTTACCAAGGCGGGGGGCACTCCTACGAGCAGTACTTC; CDR3 protein: CASSYQGGGHSYEQYF
D gene: -; V gene: TRBV9; clone size: -; J gene: TRBJ2-1; CDR3 DNA: TGTGCCAGCAGCGTAGACTTATCCTACAATGAGCAGTTCTTC; CDR3 protein: CASSVDLSYNEQFF